These 23 T cell receptor beta chains share one sample of origin, sequenced in a study of CD8+ T cells in alopecia areata. Treatment denoted: oral pan-JAK inhibitor, 5-10 mg twice daily. cDNA reverse transcribed from extracted RNA served as the sequencing template. The method was immunoSEQ multiplex PCR; TCRdb's version includes in-frame clones alone and lacks a portion of them. The sample gives some 190,000 clones, over 60% of which show up once; 1% to 1.5% is in the top ten. This specimen was CD4+ T cells sorted from blood, taken at roughly week 45, from a patient treated with tofacitinib. These receptors all come from a human donor with alopecia areata.

The J gene is TRBJ2-1, the V gene TRBV29-1, with TRBD2 as a possible D gene (7 bases). Germline V CDR1 and CDR2: SQVTM, ANQGSEA. V was cut by 1 base and J by 0 bases, with 25 bases left in between. This CDR3 spans 20 amino acids. CDR3 sequence: CSVEGGGGWPRLSSYNEQFF. Here the CDR3 DNA reads TGCAGCGTTGAAGGGGGAGGGGGATGGCCTCGGTTGAGCTCCTACAATGAGCAGTTCTTC.

The chain links TRBV4-1 to TRBJ1-5; 7 nucleotides agree with TRBD1. Trimming removed 3 bases from V and 6 bases from J; junction bases left unmatched: 5. CDR3 size: 14 residues. Germline assignment: CDR1 MGHRA and CDR2 YSYEKL. CDR3 amino acids: CASSQRTGGQPQHF. CDR3 sequence (DNA): TGCGCCAGCAGCCAGAGGACAGGCGGTCAGCCCCAGCATTTT.

This clone has more than one count but fewer than ten. The V call is TRBV4-2, the J call TRBJ2-7, with TRBD1 identical over 11 bases. V lost 4 bases to trimming and J lost 3 bases; unmatched junction nucleotides: 5. The length of the CDR3 is 15 residues. The germline V gene has CDR1 LGHNA and CDR2 YNFKEQ. CDR3 sequence reads: CASSRSGTGGYEQYF. The DNA for the CDR3 is TGTGCCAGCAGCCGTTCGGGGACAGGGGGCTACGAGCAGTACTTC.

The chain joins TRBV4-1 to TRBJ2-2; no clear D gene. This CDR3 is built from 15 residues. Trimming cost V 4 bases and J 5 bases, with 14 bases left between them. Germline V gene sequence: CDR1 MGHRA, CDR2 YSYEKL. The CDR3 here is CASSPQEGFTGELFF. CDR3 nucleotide sequence: TGCGCCAGCAGCCCCCAGGAAGGTTTTACCGGGGAGCTGTTTTTT.

The chain is built from TRBV29-1 and TRBJ2-1; D is perhaps TRBD1 or TRBD2 (5 bases each). Looked up from germline, CDR1 is SQVTM and CDR2 is ANQGSEA. V lost 5 bases and J 4 bases, leaving 15 bases between the germline ends. The CDR3 totals 14 residues. In nucleotides, the CDR3 is TGCAGCGTTAAAGGTCCGGGGCTATACAATGAGCAGTTCTTC. Translating it yields CSVKGPGLYNEQFF.

The chain combines TRBV7-2 with TRBJ2-5; D is uncertain. The length of the CDR3 is 12 residues. With 0 bases removed from V and 4 bases from J, the gap between germline ends came to 3 bases. Germline V gives CDR1 SGHTA, CDR2 FQGNSA. The CDR3 loop is CASSLARETQYF. DNA for the CDR3: TGTGCCAGCAGCTTAGCGCGAGAGACCCAGTACTTC.

The chain links TRBV11-1 to TRBJ2-7; possibly TRBD2 for D (6 bases). Per the germline V gene, CDR1 is SGHAT and CDR2 is FQDESV (reference sequence). There are 13 residues in the CDR3. Trimming took off 6 bases at V and 5 bases at J, with 14 bases between the two ends. The CDR3 here is CASSLEGSNEQYF. CDR3 nucleotide sequence: TGTGCCAGCAGTTTGGAGGGTAGCAACGAGCAGTACTTC.

This chain joins TRBV10-3 and TRBJ2-7; no clear D gene. The CDR3 is 14 amino acids. The V end was cut by 0 bases, the J end by 1 base, with 7 bases between. The germline CDR1 and CDR2 sequences are ENHRY and SYGVKD. CDR3 DNA sequence: TGTGCCATCAGTGAGTCGAAGACTTCCTACGAGCAGTACTTC. Encoded protein: CAISESKTSYEQYF.

The chain is built from TRBV30 and TRBJ2-5; 8 bases are shared with TRBD1. From germline, CDR1 is GTSNPN and CDR2 SVGIG (reference sequence). CDR3 length: 13 amino acids. V shed 8 bases, J shed 3 bases, and the junction held 8 bases outside the gene matches. CDR3 loop: CATRTGKKETQYF. The CDR3, as DNA: TGTGCCACCCGGACAGGGAAGAAAGAGACCCAGTACTTC.

The V gene is TRBV18, the J gene TRBJ2-7; maybe TRBD1 (5 bases). V lost 0 bases to trimming and J lost 1 base, with 10 bases between them. The CDR3 is 15 residues long. The germline gives CDR1 KGHSH, CDR2 LQKENI. As DNA, the CDR3 is TGTGCCAGCTCACCACCCGGACAAGCTTCCTACGAGCAGTACTTC. It yields the protein CASSPPGQASYEQYF.

This clone came up a few times. In nucleotides, the CDR3 is TGTGCCAGCTCACCAAAAGTGGCGCGGGACACCGGGGAGCTGTTTTTT. This encodes CASSPKVARDTGELFF. The rearrangement links TRBV18 to TRBJ2-2; D may be TRBD2 (5 bases). V gave up 2 bases and J gave up 3 bases, with 13 bases separating them. The CDR3 extends over 16 amino acids. Germline CDR1 is KGHSH and CDR2 is LQKENI.

The rearrangement links TRBV5-1 to TRBJ2-7; D is undetermined. CDR1 is SGHRS, CDR2 YFSETQ, per germline. V was pared by 4 bases and J by 2 bases, with 7 bases between. The length of the CDR3 is 12 residues. The CDR3 is CASSLNTYEQYF. CDR3 nucleotide sequence: TGCGCCAGCAGCCTTAATACCTACGAGCAGTACTTC.

V gene TRBV30 combines with J gene TRBJ2-3, with TRBD2 identical over 7 bases. V shed 0 bases, J shed 2 bases, and the junction held 5 bases outside the gene matches. Germline V lookup: CDR1 GTSNPN, CDR2 SVGIG (reference sequence). This CDR3 comprises 15 residues. The CDR3 loop is CAWSVSAGNTDTQYF. Written as DNA, the CDR3 is TGTGCCTGGAGTGTCTCAGCGGGGAACACAGATACGCAGTATTTT.

The V and J genes are TRBV30 and TRBJ1-1; no definite D call. V lost 5 bases and J 3 bases, leaving 13 bases between the germline ends. The CDR3 has 13 residues. Germline values: CDR1 GTSNPN, CDR2 SVGIG (reference sequence). CDR3 coding DNA: TGTGCCTGGGCTATAATTGTGGACACTGAAGCTTTCTTT. It yields the protein CAWAIIVDTEAFF.

This clone was detected only a few times. Other DNA sequences in this sample translate to the same CDR3. The gene calls are TRBV5-1 and TRBJ2-5; D remains ambiguous. V dropped 0 bases and J dropped 2 bases, with 8 bases sitting between them. CDR1 and CDR2 from the germline V gene are SGHRS and YFSETQ. The CDR3 spans 14 residues. As DNA, the CDR3 is TGCGCCAGCAGCTTGGACAGCAAGCAAGAGACCCAGTACTTC. Residues: CASSLDSKQETQYF.

The V gene is TRBV29-1, the J gene TRBJ2-7; TRBD2 matches 10 bases. Looked up from germline, CDR1 is SQVTM and CDR2 is ANQGSEA. The CDR3 extends over 14 amino acids. The V gene end was trimmed by 4 bases and the J gene end by 5 bases; junction bases not matched to a gene: 8. CDR3 sequence: CSVGGRLAGHEQYF. In nucleotides, the CDR3 is TGCAGCGTTGGAGGGCGACTAGCGGGCCACGAGCAGTACTTC.

CDR3 loop: CASSRSGGDTQYF. In nucleotides, the CDR3 is TGTGCCAGCAGTAGGTCAGGGGGGGATACGCAGTATTTT. The genes are TRBV25-1 and TRBJ2-3, with D possibly being TRBD1 (7 bases). Trimming stripped 5 bases from V and 6 bases from J, with 12 bases between. Germline V gives CDR1 MGHDK, CDR2 SYGVNS. The CDR3 loop spans 13 amino acids.

This clone was counted only a few times. The chain has TRBV29-1 and TRBJ1-1; D is possibly TRBD1 (6 bases). This CDR3 is 14 amino acids long. V dropped 4 bases and J dropped 0 bases, with 12 bases sitting between them. Germline V CDR1 and CDR2: SQVTM, ANQGSEA. The CDR3 DNA reads as TGCAGCGTTGGTCGTGGGGACATGAACACTGAAGCTTTCTTT. Its protein product is CSVGRGDMNTEAFF.

The chain employs TRBV29-1 and TRBJ2-5; maybe TRBD2 (6 bases). CDR1 is SQVTM and CDR2 is ANQGSEA in the germline V gene. Trimming cost V 7 bases and J 4 bases, with 13 bases left between them. The CDR3 consists of 12 residues. The CDR3 spells CSAEGRAETQYF. The CDR3 bases are TGCAGCGCGGAGGGTAGAGCAGAGACCCAGTACTTC.

CDR3 DNA: TGTGCCAGCAGCTGGACAGGGGCCGACCAAGAGACCCAGTACTTC. Encoded protein: CASSWTGADQETQYF. The chain is built from TRBV7-2 and TRBJ2-5; 9 bases are a match to TRBD1. This CDR3 contains 15 residues. CDR1 SGHTA and CDR2 FQGNSA come from the germline V gene. With 4 bases clipped from V and 0 bases from J, the junction kept 3 bases outside the gene matches.

The genes are TRBV7-9 and TRBJ1-1; 7 nucleotides match TRBD1. The ends lost 5 bases at V and 4 bases at J; junction bases unmatched: 7. The CDR3 sequence is 14 residues long. CDR1 SEHNR and CDR2 FQNEAQ come from the germline V gene (reference sequence). In DNA form, the CDR3 reads TGTGCCAGCAGCCAGAGGGGGCTCGGCACTGAAGCTTTCTTT. It yields the protein CASSQRGLGTEAFF.

The V call is TRBV7-2, the J call TRBJ1-2, with D hard to call. The CDR3 is made up of 13 amino acids. Germline CDR1 is SGHTA and CDR2 is FQGNSA. Trimming cost V 6 bases and J 7 bases, with 15 bases left between them. The CDR3 DNA reads TGTGCCAGCAGTCCTGACCTTGTGAGTGGCTACACCTTC. Its translation is CASSPDLVSGYTF.

The chain carries TRBV25-1 and TRBJ1-4; D not resolved. The CDR3 covers 10 residues. Trimming pared 2 bases from V and 11 bases from J, leaving 3 bases between. The germline V gene has CDR1 MGHDK and CDR2 SYGVNS. As DNA, the CDR3 is TGTGCCAGCAGTGAAGAGAAACTGTTTTTT. This gives the protein CASSEEKLFF.